Presented here are 10 T cell receptor beta chains from one specimen sequenced in a study of control samples from healthy donors and cancer patients. Some clones are missing from TCRdb's copy, which holds only in-frame ones; the method was immunoSEQ multiplex PCR. The sample includes more than 70,000 clones, roughly 91% of them seen just once. Sequenced sample: PBMCs. These receptors came from a man aged 60 to 75 with lung cancer.

The chain has TRBV18 and TRBJ1-5; D gene uncertain. Per the germline V gene, CDR1 is KGHSH and CDR2 is LQKENI. V lost 3 bases to trimming and J lost 1 base, with 10 bases between them. The length of the CDR3 is 15 residues. The CDR3 region is CASSPSAGSNQPQHF. CDR3 sequence (DNA): TGTGCCAGCTCACCCTCGGCCGGGAGCAATCAGCCCCAGCATTTT.

The genes are TRBV7-3 and TRBJ2-1, with TRBD2 matching 8 bases. CDR1 is SGHTA, CDR2 FQGTGA, per germline. Trimming took 4 bases from V and 8 from J; bases not matched to a gene: 1. This CDR3 region has 12 residues. The CDR3: CASSSGGDEQFF. The CDR3 DNA is TGTGCCAGCAGCTCCGGGGGGGATGAGCAGTTCTTC.

The chain links TRBV29-1 to TRBJ2-7; D gene ambiguous. Deletions cut 4 bases from V and 0 bases from J, with 13 bases between. There are 14 residues in the CDR3. Germline CDR1 reads SQVTM; CDR2 reads ANQGSEA. CDR3 loop: CSVGHLTYSYEQYF. CDR3 sequence (DNA): TGCAGCGTTGGACACCTTACATACTCCTACGAGCAGTACTTC.

This chain uses TRBV3-1 (or the pseudogene TRBV3-2) with TRBJ1-3; maybe TRBD1 (5 bases). The length of the CDR3 is 14 residues. The V end was cut by 7 bases, the J end by 1 base, with 11 bases between. CDR1 is LGHDT and CDR2 is YNNKEL in the germline V gene (reference sequence). CDR3 DNA: TGTGCCAGCAAATACGGGACTTCTGGAAACACCATATATTTT. It is translated as CASKYGTSGNTIYF.

This chain uses TRBV7-9 with TRBJ2-2; possible D gene TRBD1, 6 bases. Germline V gene lookup returns CDR1 SEHNR and CDR2 FQNEAQ (reference sequence). This CDR3 has 16 amino acids. V was trimmed by 3 bases and J by 1 base, leaving 12 bases between them. CDR3 sequence (DNA): TGTGCCAGCAGCTTGGGAACAGGGATGAACACCGGGGAGCTGTTTTTT. It specifies CASSLGTGMNTGELFF.

The CDR3 protein is CASSYSPGLDNEQFF. The CDR3 DNA follows: TGTGCCAGCAGTTACTCCCCGGGACTAGATAATGAGCAGTTCTTC. The chain carries TRBV6-5 and TRBJ2-1, with TRBD2 matching over 8 bases. CDR3 size: 15 residues. Trimming took 0 bases from V and 7 from J; bases not matched to a gene: 5. The germline gives CDR1 MNHEY, CDR2 SVGAGI.

V gene TRBV3-1 (or the pseudogene TRBV3-2) combines with J gene TRBJ2-1, with unresolved D. The germline V gene has CDR1 LGHDT and CDR2 YNNKEL (reference sequence). Between the trimmed V and J ends, which lost 0 bases and 0 bases, there was a span of 6 bases. The CDR3 covers 15 residues. The CDR3: CASSQETGSYNEQFF. DNA of the CDR3: TGTGCCAGCAGCCAAGAGACGGGCTCCTACAATGAGCAGTTCTTC.

V is TRBV3-1 (or the pseudogene TRBV3-2) and J is TRBJ2-5; the D is unclear. Per the germline V gene, CDR1 is LGHDT and CDR2 is YNNKEL (reference sequence). The CDR3 sequence is 13 residues long. V gave up 0 bases and J gave up 4 bases, with 6 bases separating them. The CDR3 DNA sequence: TGTGCCAGCAGCCAAGATTCTCGAGAGACCCAGTACTTC. Its translation: CASSQDSRETQYF.

This clone was seen only once. The CDR3 is CASSVEQGTNEKLFF. The DNA of the CDR3 is TGTGCCAGCAGCGTAGAGCAAGGGACTAATGAAAAACTGTTTTTT. V is TRBV9 and J is TRBJ1-4; no firm D call. Germline V CDR1 and CDR2: SGDLS, YYNGEE. Deletions cut 0 bases from V and 2 bases from J, with 8 bases between. This CDR3 region has 15 residues.

This clone has just one count. The V and J genes are TRBV2 and TRBJ2-5, with a weak D call TRBD1 (5 bases). This CDR3 region has 14 residues. In germline, CDR1 is SNHLY, CDR2 FYNNEI. With 4 bases removed from V and 4 bases from J, the gap between germline ends came to 13 bases. CDR3 residues: CASSALGALETQYF. CDR3 bases: TGTGCCAGCAGTGCATTAGGGGCCTTAGAGACCCAGTACTTC.